This is a list of T cell receptor beta chains from one sample in a study of human T cells and chemical hapten exposure. TCRdb passed the RACE reads through MiXCR, listing each CDR3 protein once. Here the sample spans over 100,000 distinct CDR3 sequences, 9% to 10% being singletons. Sequencing was performed on whole blood. These receptors all come from a male donor in good health. Some clones in this sample may be carry-over from other donors' samples. CDR3s include the opening cysteine and the closing phenylalanine or tryptophan. D genes are given only for firm matches. Size tells how often a clone was seen (once, few, many) or the class of an expanded clone, and some rows leave it out.

-,TRBV10-3,19,TRBJ2-1,TRBD2,TGTGCCATCAGTGAGTCCGCTAGCGGGGGGGTTAGCTCCTACAATGAGCAGTTCTTC,CAISESASGGVSSYNEQFF
many,TRBV7-9,16,TRBJ2-2,-,TGTGCCAGCAGCTTAAAGTGGAGGGGGCGAACCGGGGAGCTGTTTTTT,CASSLKWRGRTGELFF
-,TRBV20-1,12,TRBJ2-5,-,TGCAGTGCTAGTATGGTTTCGGAGACCCAGTACTTC,CSASMVSETQYF
few,TRBV6-6,14,TRBJ2-7,-,TGTGCCAGCAGTTACTCGGGCCCTACCTACGAGCAGTACTTC,CASSYSGPTYEQYF
-,TRBV18,16,TRBJ2-1,-,TGTGCCAGCTCACCCCGAACGGGGGACGGGTACAATGAGCAGTTCTTC,CASSPRTGDGYNEQFF
few,TRBV20-1,12,TRBJ2-2,-,TGCAGTGCTTCTCAGCGAACCGGGGAGCTGTTTTTT,CSASQRTGELFF
few,TRBV11-2,15,TRBJ2-1,-,TGTGCCAGCAGCTTAGTACTCTTTGGGCGGAGTGAGCAGTTCTTC,CASSLVLFGRSEQFF
-,TRBV12-3/TRBV12-4,16,TRBJ1-1,TRBD1,TGTGCCAGCAGTTTTGGGACAGGGACAATGAGCACTGAAGCTTTCTTT,CASSFGTGTMSTEAFF
many,TRBV29-1,14,TRBJ1-5,-,TGCAGCGCCCTCGCCCCAGGGCCCTATCAGCCCCAGCATTTT,CSALAPGPYQPQHF
few,TRBV12-3/TRBV12-4,12,TRBJ2-7,-,TGTGCCAGCAGTTTAGACCTGACCGAGCAGTACTTC,CASSLDLTEQYF
-,TRBV2,15,TRBJ2-3,TRBD2,TGTGCCAGCAGTGAGGCGGGAGTGGAGACAGATACGCAGTATTTT,CASSEAGVETDTQYF
-,TRBV19,14,TRBJ2-6,-,TGTGCCAGTAGTCATGGCTCTGGGGCCAACGTCCTGACTTTC,CASSHGSGANVLTF
-,TRBV12-3/TRBV12-4,15,TRBJ2-3,TRBD2,TGTGCCAGCAGTTTGACTAGCGGGGAATCCGTTACGCAGTATTTT,CASSLTSGESVTQYF
few,TRBV4-1,17,TRBJ2-1,TRBD2,TGCGCCAGCAGCCAAGACGGGGCTAGCGGGGGCGAGGATGAGCAGTTCTTC,CASSQDGASGGEDEQFF
few,TRBV27,19,TRBJ2-7,TRBD2,TGTGCCAGCAGTTTATCGGGGATTACTAGCGGGGGGGCCCACTACGAGCAGTACTTC,CASSLSGITSGGAHYEQYF
-,TRBV10-3,15,TRBJ2-1,-,TGTGCCACCAAGGAGGCGGGGAGCTCCTACAATGAGCAGTTCTTC,CATKEAGSSYNEQFF
-,TRBV30,14,TRBJ1-1,-,TGTGCCTGGAGCCGAGGGGTGGCTAACACTGAAGCTTTCTTT,CAWSRGVANTEAFF
-,TRBV9,16,TRBJ2-5,-,TGTGCCAGCAGCCCGGACGTCGTAGCGGTACAAGAGACCCAGTACTTC,CASSPDVVAVQETQYF
many,TRBV6-6,13,TRBJ2-3,-,TGTGCCAGCAGTTCCCGGGGACCAGATACGCAGTATTTT,CASSSRGPDTQYF
many,TRBV27,14,TRBJ1-5,TRBD1,TGTGCCAGCGCCCTGACAGGGGGCAATCAGCCCCAGCATTTT,CASALTGGNQPQHF
few,TRBV19,14,TRBJ2-1,-,TGTGCCAGTACCGTTGGGCTATCCTACAATGAGCAGTTCTTC,CASTVGLSYNEQFF
few,TRBV29-1,14,TRBJ2-1,-,TGCAGCGTTGAAAATACAAGGGGATATCGGGAGCAGTTCTTC,CSVENTRGYREQFF
few,TRBV2,13,TRBJ2-3,-,TGTGCCAGCAGTGAACTGTGGGCGGATACGCAGTATTTT,CASSELWADTQYF
few,TRBV7-9,12,TRBJ2-7,TRBD1,TGTGCCAGCAGCCGGGGACAGAGCGAGCAGTACTTC,CASSRGQSEQYF
few,TRBV4-3,15,TRBJ2-5,TRBD2,TGCGCCAGCAGCCAAGGGCTAGCGGGGGTGGAGACCCAGTACTTC,CASSQGLAGVETQYF
few,TRBV6-1,15,TRBJ2-2,TRBD1,TGTGCCAGCAGTGGAGAAGGGACAGTCACCGGGGAGCTGTTTTTT,CASSGEGTVTGELFF
-,TRBV12-3/TRBV12-4,13,TRBJ1-2,-,TGTGCCAGCAGTTTAGGGGGGCGAGGAGGCTACACCTTC,CASSLGGRGGYTF
-,TRBV4-1,14,TRBJ2-5,-,TGCGCCAGCAGCCTAGGACGGTGGGGAGAGACCCAGTACTTC,CASSLGRWGETQYF
few,TRBV20-1,12,TRBJ1-6,-,TGCAGTGCGCGATCAGATAATTCACCCCTCCACTTT,CSARSDNSPLHF
many,TRBV6-5,14,TRBJ2-1,TRBD1,TGTGCCAGCCGTGGGACAGGGGGCAAAAATGAGCAGTTCTTC,CASRGTGGKNEQFF
-,TRBV12-3/TRBV12-4,17,TRBJ2-4,-,TGTGCCAGCAGTTTAGCAGGGGCAGGGATAGCCAAAAACATTCAGTACTTC,CASSLAGAGIAKNIQYF
-,TRBV6-5,16,TRBJ2-7,-,TGTGCCAGCAGTTACTCGCGACAGGACCTCGGCTACGAGCAGTACTTC,CASSYSRQDLGYEQYF
-,TRBV12-5,20,TRBJ2-7,TRBD2,TGTGCTAGTGGTTTGGTCCCCGGGGGACTAGCGGGAGTGGGGTACTACGAGCAGTACTTC,CASGLVPGGLAGVGYYEQYF
few,TRBV10-2,14,TRBJ1-2,TRBD1,TGCGCCAGCAGGATGACAGGGGATAGGGATGGCTACACCTTC,CASRMTGDRDGYTF
-,TRBV10-3,15,TRBJ2-1,TRBD2,TGTGCCATCAGTGTGGGACTAGGGCCCTACAATGAGCAGTTCTTC,CAISVGLGPYNEQFF
many,TRBV20-1,14,TRBJ2-7,-,TGCAGTGCTAGGGCTAGCGACAGCTCCTACGAGCAGTACTTC,CSARASDSSYEQYF
many,TRBV7-9,14,TRBJ2-3,-,TGTGCCAGCAGCAGCAGGGGAACGGAAGATACGCAGTATTTT,CASSSRGTEDTQYF
few,TRBV19,12,TRBJ1-2,-,TGTGCCAGTAGTAACCAGGCGGGGGGCTACACCTTC,CASSNQAGGYTF
few,TRBV12-3/TRBV12-4,12,TRBJ1-2,-,TGTGCCAGCAGTTCCCCCCCCTATGGCTACACCTTC,CASSSPPYGYTF
many,TRBV7-9,13,TRBJ1-5,-,TGTGCCAGCAGCTTAACGGGGAGTCAGCCCCAGCATTTT,CASSLTGSQPQHF
many,TRBV20-1,14,TRBJ2-1,TRBD2,TGCAGTGCTAGTAGCGGGGGTGGATACAATGAGCAGTTCTTC,CSASSGGGYNEQFF
-,TRBV12-3/TRBV12-4,16,TRBJ1-2,TRBD1,TGTGCCAGCAGTTCTGCTGAGAGCGGACAGGTCTATGGCTACACCTTC,CASSSAESGQVYGYTF
-,TRBV28,14,TRBJ2-7,-,TGTGCCAGCAGTTTAGGGGTGGGATCCTACGAGCAGTACTTC,CASSLGVGSYEQYF
-,TRBV12-3/TRBV12-4,15,TRBJ2-3,TRBD2,TGTGCCAGCACCGCGGGACTAGCGGGCCAAGATACGCAGTATTTT,CASTAGLAGQDTQYF
-,TRBV7-2,16,TRBJ2-7,TRBD2,TGTGCCAGCAGCTTAAGACTAGCGGTTGGCTCCTACGAGCAGTACTTC,CASSLRLAVGSYEQYF